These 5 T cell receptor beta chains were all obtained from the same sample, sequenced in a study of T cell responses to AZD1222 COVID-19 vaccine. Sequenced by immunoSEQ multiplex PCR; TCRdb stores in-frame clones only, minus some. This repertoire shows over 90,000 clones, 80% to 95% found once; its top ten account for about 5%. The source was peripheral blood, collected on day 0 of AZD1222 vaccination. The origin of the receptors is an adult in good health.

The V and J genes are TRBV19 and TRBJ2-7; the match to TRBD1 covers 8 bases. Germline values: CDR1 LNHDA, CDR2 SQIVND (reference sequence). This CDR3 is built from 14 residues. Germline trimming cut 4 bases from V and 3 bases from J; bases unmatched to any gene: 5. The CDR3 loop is CASSKRQGYYEQYF. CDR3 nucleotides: TGTGCCAGTAGTAAGAGACAGGGGTACTACGAGCAGTACTTC.

CDR3 protein: CASSQELGGADTIYF. The CDR3 nucleotides are TGCGCCAGCAGCCAAGAGCTAGGAGGGGCGGACACCATATATTTT. V and J are TRBV4-3 and TRBJ1-3, with D tentatively TRBD1 (5 bases). V was clipped by 0 bases and J by 8 bases, with 14 bases between them. Germline V lookup: CDR1 LGHNA, CDR2 YSLEER. The CDR3 sequence is 15 residues long.

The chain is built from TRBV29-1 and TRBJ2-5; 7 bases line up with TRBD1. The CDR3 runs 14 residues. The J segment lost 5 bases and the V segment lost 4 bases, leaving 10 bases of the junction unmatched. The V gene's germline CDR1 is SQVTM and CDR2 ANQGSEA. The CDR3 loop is CSVVGTAAWETQYF. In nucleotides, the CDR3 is TGCAGCGTTGTAGGGACAGCCGCGTGGGAGACCCAGTACTTC.

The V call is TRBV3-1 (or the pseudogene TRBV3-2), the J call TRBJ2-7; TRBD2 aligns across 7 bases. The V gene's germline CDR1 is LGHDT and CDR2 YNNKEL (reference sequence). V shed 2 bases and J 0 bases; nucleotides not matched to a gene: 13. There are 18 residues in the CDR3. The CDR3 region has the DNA TGTGCCAGCAGCCAACCCGCGGACACTAGCGCCTTCTCCTACGAGCAGTACTTC. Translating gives CASSQPADTSAFSYEQYF.

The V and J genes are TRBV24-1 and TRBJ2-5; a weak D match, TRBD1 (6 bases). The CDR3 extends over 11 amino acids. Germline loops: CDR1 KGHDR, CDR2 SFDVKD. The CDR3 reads CATGDQETQYF. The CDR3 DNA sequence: TGTGCGACAGGAGACCAAGAGACCCAGTACTTC.